The 28 T cell receptor beta chains in this list originate from one sample, sequenced in a study of cytomegalovirus exposure and HLA in healthy donors. Clones were sequenced by immunoSEQ multiplex PCR, and TCRdb holds only the in-frame ones, with some missing. The table has roughly 150,000 clones, 86% seen once. The material sequenced was PBMCs. Every receptor here comes from a woman between 25 and 40 years old in good health and CMV-seronegative.

The chain employs TRBV29-1 and TRBJ2-1, with TRBD2 matching 8 bases. Germline loops: CDR1 SQVTM, CDR2 ANQGSEA. V trimming: 5 bases; J trimming: 0 bases; junction bases outside the gene matches: 3. This CDR3 is built from 14 residues. The CDR3 nucleotides are TGCAGCGTTACCGGGACTAGCTCCTACAATGAGCAGTTCTTC. It is translated as CSVTGTSSYNEQFF.

This clone was picked up one time. The chain recombines TRBV29-1 with TRBJ2-5, with TRBD2 identical over 9 bases. Germline assignment: CDR1 SQVTM and CDR2 ANQGSEA. V was pared by 5 bases and J by 5 bases, with 3 bases of the junction left unmatched. The CDR3 spans 12 residues. CDR3 sequence (DNA): TGCAGCGTTTTTAGCGGGAGTGAGACCCAGTACTTC. This encodes CSVFSGSETQYF.

This chain uses TRBV7-6 with TRBJ2-3, with D unresolved. Germline V CDR1 and CDR2: SGHVS, FNYEAQ. The CDR3 sequence is 13 residues long. Trimming removed 3 bases at V and 4 bases at J, with 8 bases between. CDR3 sequence (DNA): TGTGCCAGCAGCTTCTCACCCCCAGATACGCAGTATTTT. Its translation: CASSFSPPDTQYF.

The rearrangement joins TRBV2 to TRBJ1-5, with a weak D call TRBD1 (6 bases). This CDR3 comprises 14 residues. In germline, CDR1 is SNHLY, CDR2 FYNNEI. With 2 bases removed from V and 7 bases from J, the gap between germline ends came to 12 bases. CDR3 protein: CASSESTGRQPQHF. In nucleotides, the CDR3 is TGTGCCAGCAGTGAATCAACAGGGAGACAGCCCCAGCATTTT.

The V gene is TRBV30, the J gene TRBJ2-2, with D unresolved. Deletions cut 2 bases from V and 6 bases from J, with 4 bases between. The CDR3 sequence is 11 residues long. Germline V gene sequence: CDR1 GTSNPN, CDR2 SVGIG (reference sequence). CDR3 DNA sequence: TGTGCCTGGAGTTCCTCCGGGGAGCTGTTTTTT. It translates to CAWSSSGELFF.

The V call is TRBV28, the J call TRBJ2-4; D is perhaps TRBD1 or TRBD2 (5 bases each). V gave up 6 bases and J gave up 5 bases, with 23 bases separating them. The CDR3 sequence is 17 residues long. CDR1 and CDR2 (germline): MDHEN, SYDVKM. The CDR3 loop reads CASRPSWAGSFQNIQYF. CDR3 nucleotides: TGTGCCAGCAGGCCCTCCTGGGCAGGGAGCTTCCAAAACATTCAGTACTTC. The full variable domain, its missing parts supplied by reference TRBV28 and TRBJ2-4, is DVKVTQSSRYLVKRTGEKVFLECVQDMDHENMFWYRQDPGLGLRLIYFSYDVKMKEKGDIPEGYSVSREKKERFSLILESASTNQTSMYLCASRPSWAGSFQNIQYFGAGTRLSVL.

V usage is TRBV19 and J usage is TRBJ2-7; tentatively, D is TRBD2 (6 bases). V lost 2 bases and J lost 1, with 9 bases in between. The CDR3 covers 14 residues. Germline-derived CDR1 and CDR2 are LNHDA and SQIVND (reference sequence). The CDR3 sequence: CASSIRELSYEQYF. The CDR3 bases are TGTGCCAGTAGTATACGGGAGCTATCCTACGAGCAGTACTTC. Using reference TRBV19 and TRBJ2-7 for the parts outside the CDR3, the full variable domain is DGGITQSPKYLFRKEGQNVTLSCEQNLNHDAMYWYRQDPGQGLRLIYYSQIVNDFQKGDIAEGYSVSREKKESFPLTVTSAQKNPTAFYLCASSIRELSYEQYFGPGTRLTVT.

This rearrangement joins TRBV5-5 to TRBJ1-2, with D tentatively TRBD1 (5 bases). This CDR3 has 18 residues. The germline CDR1 and CDR2 sequences are SGHKS and YYEKEE (reference sequence). V lost 2 bases to trimming and J lost 4 bases, with 24 bases between them. CDR3 sequence: CASSLTPRDPIDRYGYTF. The CDR3 region has the DNA TGTGCCAGCAGCTTAACCCCCCGGGACCCCATCGATCGCTATGGCTACACCTTC.

The V call is TRBV4-3, the J call TRBJ2-5; 7 bases match TRBD1. The germline CDR1 and CDR2 sequences are LGHNA and YSLEER. The CDR3 has 16 amino acids. Trimming cost V 0 bases and J 2 bases; bases outside gene matches: 6. The CDR3 region is CASSQDAGTAQETQYF. CDR3 nucleotides: TGCGCCAGCAGCCAAGATGCCGGGACAGCGCAAGAGACCCAGTACTTC.

This clone was counted a few times. The sample carries other DNA sequences with the same CDR3. The chain combines TRBV9 with TRBJ1-5; the match to TRBD1 covers 7 bases. The germline V gene encodes CDR1 SGDLS and CDR2 YYNGEE. The CDR3 is 14 residues long. V shed 0 bases and J 4 bases; nucleotides not matched to a gene: 1. The DNA for the CDR3 is TGTGCCAGCAGCGTAGGGGACAGTAATCAGCCCCAGCATTTT. Amino acids: CASSVGDSNQPQHF.

J is TRBJ2-1 and V is TRBV2; a possible D gene is TRBD1 (7 bases). The germline V and J ends were trimmed by 6 bases and 0 bases, with 15 bases remaining between them. Germline loops: CDR1 SNHLY, CDR2 FYNNEI. There are 16 residues in the CDR3. CDR3 protein: CASRRDSKSSYNEQFF. In DNA, the CDR3 is TGTGCCAGCAGGCGGGACAGCAAAAGCTCCTACAATGAGCAGTTCTTC.

This rearrangement joins TRBV7-2 to TRBJ1-1, with D hard to call. V shed 0 bases and J shed 6 bases, with 8 bases lying between them. Germline V CDR1 and CDR2: SGHTA, FQGNSA. The CDR3 sequence is 13 residues long. In DNA, the CDR3 is TGTGCCAGCAGCTTAGCACGCTGGGCTGAAGCTTTCTTT. It translates to CASSLARWAEAFF.

The rearrangement uses TRBV9 and TRBJ1-2; D uncertain. The length of the CDR3 is 14 residues. Germline V gene sequence: CDR1 SGDLS, CDR2 YYNGEE. Trimming pared 3 bases from V and 4 bases from J, leaving 13 bases between. In DNA form, the CDR3 reads TGTGCCAGCAGCGACCAACCTCGAGGCTATGGCTACACCTTC. This codes for CASSDQPRGYGYTF.

This clone showed up just once. This chain uses TRBV9 with TRBJ2-1; perhaps TRBD2 as D (7 bases). The CDR3 totals 15 residues. Germline V CDR1 and CDR2: SGDLS, YYNGEE. V was clipped by 0 bases and J by 8 bases, with 15 bases between them. Here the CDR3 reads CASSVEVGGPYEQFF. The CDR3 DNA reads TGTGCCAGCAGCGTAGAGGTGGGGGGGCCGTATGAGCAGTTCTTC.

The chain combines TRBV7-9 with TRBJ1-5, with 7 positions matching TRBD1. V lost 4 bases, J lost 7 bases, and 13 bases stayed unmatched. The germline CDR1 and CDR2 sequences are SEHNR and FQNEAQ (reference sequence). The CDR3 loop spans 16 amino acids. The CDR3 reads CASSSGNRGWGQPQHF. CDR3 sequence (DNA): TGTGCCAGCAGCTCCGGCAACAGGGGTTGGGGACAGCCCCAGCATTTT. Full variable domain (missing parts from reference TRBV7-9 and TRBJ1-5): DTGVSQNPRHKITKRGQNVTFRCDPISEHNRLYWYRQTLGQGPEFLTYFQNEAQLEKSRLLSDRFSAERPKGSFSTLEIQRTEQGDSAMYLCASSSGNRGWGQPQHFGDGTRLSIL.

Here the CDR3 DNA reads TGTGCCAGCAGCTTAGAGGGACCCTACACCGGGGAGCTGTTTTTT. This translates into CASSLEGPYTGELFF. The chain couples TRBV11-2 to TRBJ2-2; D possibly matches TRBD1 or TRBD2 (5 bases each). V lost 0 bases and J 3 bases, leaving 8 bases between the germline ends. Germline CDR1 is SGHAT and CDR2 is FQNNGV. There are 15 residues in the CDR3.

The CDR3 loop reads CASSRDRGNQPQHF. The DNA of the CDR3 is TGTGCCAGCAGCCGTGACAGGGGCAATCAGCCCCAGCATTTT. The V call is TRBV6-6, the J call TRBJ1-5; 7 nucleotides agree with TRBD1. V gave up 6 bases and J gave up 2 bases; unmatched junction bases: 4. The CDR3 is 14 amino acids. Germline CDR1 and CDR2: MNHNY and SVGAGI (reference sequence).

The V call is TRBV28, the J call TRBJ2-7; 8 nucleotides agree with TRBD2. V was pared by 7 bases and J by 6 bases, with 11 bases of the junction left unmatched. Germline assignment: CDR1 MDHEN and CDR2 SYDVKM. This CDR3 is 14 amino acids long. CDR3 DNA: TGTGCCAGCACCGAACGAGGGACTAGTCGCGAGCAGTACTTC. Translating it yields CASTERGTSREQYF.

This chain connects TRBV10-3 to TRBJ2-5; TRBD1 agrees at 10 bases. The junction had 6 bases not matched to a gene; V was cut back by 5 bases and J by 3 bases. Germline V CDR1 and CDR2: ENHRY, SYGVKD. The CDR3 extends over 15 amino acids. The CDR3 is CAISTDRGQKETQYF. The CDR3 nucleotides are TGTGCCATCAGTACCGACAGGGGGCAGAAAGAGACCCAGTACTTC.

J is TRBJ1-2 and V is TRBV4-1; perhaps TRBD1 as D (6 bases). The CDR3 covers 12 residues. V lost 3 bases, J lost 6 bases, and 8 bases lay in between. Germline CDR1 is MGHRA and CDR2 is YSYEKL. The CDR3 DNA follows: TGCGCCAGCAGCCAGGGGGCCGATGGCTACACCTTC. Its protein is CASSQGADGYTF.

This chain joins TRBV5-1 and TRBJ2-1; 7 nucleotides line up with TRBD2. Germline V CDR1 and CDR2: SGHRS, YFSETQ. V shed 3 bases, J shed 10 bases, and the junction held 16 bases outside the gene matches. The CDR3 runs to 16 residues. The CDR3, as DNA: TGCGCCAGCAGCTCCATATCTAGCGGCGGACGCGGGGAGCAGTTCTTC. It yields the protein CASSSISSGGRGEQFF.

V gene TRBV19 combines with J gene TRBJ2-3; 11 bases fit TRBD2. Per the germline V gene, CDR1 is LNHDA and CDR2 is SQIVND (reference sequence). The CDR3 extends over 17 amino acids. V shed 4 bases, J shed 3 bases, and the junction held 9 bases outside the gene matches. The CDR3 DNA reads TGTGCCAGTAGTACCTCCGCCGGGACTAGCGGAACAGATACGCAGTATTTT. Translation gives CASSTSAGTSGTDTQYF.

This clone came up once. This same CDR3 is encoded by further DNA sequences in the sample. This sequence joins TRBV2 and TRBJ2-7, with D unclear. The CDR3 extends over 11 amino acids. Germline loops: CDR1 SNHLY, CDR2 FYNNEI. The V gene lost 4 bases and the J gene lost 2 bases, with 3 bases spanning the gap. CDR3 protein: CASSGTYEQYF. The CDR3 coding sequence is TGTGCCAGCAGTGGAACCTACGAGCAGTACTTC.

This sequence joins TRBV6-4 and TRBJ2-1, with 9 bases aligning to TRBD2. The germline V gene encodes CDR1 MRHNA and CDR2 SNTAGT. The CDR3 extends over 15 amino acids. Trimming cost V 0 bases and J 7 bases; bases outside gene matches: 4. The CDR3 reads CASSDSSGGPNEQFF. The CDR3, as DNA: TGTGCCAGCAGTGACTCTAGCGGGGGCCCGAATGAGCAGTTCTTC.

The CDR3 region is CASSLTSGGSGANVLTF. The CDR3 DNA sequence: TGTGCCAGCAGCTTGACTAGCGGGGGTTCTGGGGCCAACGTCCTGACTTTC. J is TRBJ2-6 and V is TRBV7-9, with TRBD2 identical over 12 bases. The CDR3 length is 17 residues. The germline CDR1 and CDR2 sequences are SEHNR and FQNEAQ (reference sequence). Trimming at V came to 3 bases and at J to 1 base, leaving 1 base not matched to a gene.

The rearrangement joins TRBV13 to TRBJ1-4; tentatively, D is TRBD1 (5 bases). CDR1 is PRHDT and CDR2 is FYEKMQ in the germline V gene (reference sequence). V was pared by 5 bases and J by 8 bases, with 15 bases between. The length of the CDR3 is 14 residues. CDR3 protein: CASSPRGEEEKLFF. CDR3 in DNA: TGTGCCAGCAGCCCCCGGGGGGAGGAGGAAAAACTGTTTTTT.

This chain uses TRBV5-4 with TRBJ2-1; no definite D call. Trimming removed 1 base from V and 10 bases from J, with 6 bases in between. CDR1 is SGHNT and CDR2 is YYREEE in the germline V gene (reference sequence). The CDR3 totals 11 residues. DNA of the CDR3: TGTGCCAGCAGCTTGAGGCAGGAGCAGTTCTTC. Amino acid sequence: CASSLRQEQFF.

J is TRBJ1-4 and V is TRBV2; TRBD1 aligns across 9 bases. J was trimmed by 7 bases and V by 5 bases; bases with no gene match: 8. There are 15 residues in the CDR3. Per the germline V gene, CDR1 is SNHLY and CDR2 is FYNNEI. CDR3 DNA: TGTGCCAGCAGTCCTACAGGGGGCGGGAGTGAAAAACTGTTTTTT. It codes for CASSPTGGGSEKLFF.